Following are 23 T cell receptor beta chains from one sample sequenced in a study of shared clonotypes between healthy human individuals. TCRdb's table, derived via immunoSEQ multiplex PCR, lists solely in-frame clones and lacks some. The sample includes roughly 2,000,000 clones, around 93% seen only once; the top ten take under 2%. CD45RO-negative, CCR7-selected cells formed the naive CD8 fraction, which excluded terminally differentiated effector memory CD45RA+ cells. The specimen sequenced was naive CD8+ T cells from PBMCs. All receptors derive from a man aged 18-30 years in good health. Some clones in this sample may be carry-over from other donors' samples.

This rearrangement joins TRBV5-8 to TRBJ2-7; the match to TRBD1 covers 7 bases. V shed 4 bases, J shed 1 base, and the junction held 14 bases outside the gene matches. The germline V gene encodes CDR1 SGHTS and CDR2 YDEGEE. This CDR3 comprises 17 residues. The CDR3 nucleotides are TGTGCCAGCAGCGCGGCTACAGGGGCCTCCTTTTCCTACGAGCAGTACTTC. Translation gives CASSAATGASFSYEQYF.

The rearrangement joins TRBV28 to TRBJ2-3, with TRBD2 matching over 7 bases. The CDR3 has 14 residues. The trim removed 3 bases at V and 2 bases at J, leaving 2 bases unmatched. Per the germline V gene, CDR1 is MDHEN and CDR2 is SYDVKM. CDR3 loop: CASSFRDYTDTQYF. In nucleotides, the CDR3 is TGTGCCAGCAGTTTCCGGGACTACACAGATACGCAGTATTTT.

This rearrangement joins TRBV5-4 to TRBJ2-7, with D maybe TRBD1 (5 bases). This CDR3 has 15 residues. V was trimmed by 4 bases and J by 4 bases, leaving 18 bases between them. CDR1 SGHNT and CDR2 YYREEE come from the germline V gene (reference sequence). The CDR3 DNA follows: TGTGCCAGCAGCACGGACACGGGTTGGGTGTACGAGCAGTACTTC. Residues: CASSTDTGWVYEQYF.

The gene calls are TRBV5-5 and TRBJ1-1, with TRBD1 matching 8 bases. There are 14 residues in the CDR3. V trimming: 5 bases; J trimming: 1 base; junction bases outside the gene matches: 4. Germline CDR1 is SGHKS and CDR2 is YYEKEE (reference sequence). The CDR3 DNA follows: TGTGCCAGCAGGTGGACAGGGAGGAACACTGAAGCTTTCTTT. Residues: CASRWTGRNTEAFF.

The chain employs TRBV30 and TRBJ2-7; D uncertain. Germline CDR1 is GTSNPN and CDR2 is SVGIG (reference sequence). The germline V and J ends were trimmed by 3 bases and 0 bases, with 15 bases remaining between them. This CDR3 spans 15 amino acids. CDR3 sequence reads: CAWRSVISDSYEQYF. The CDR3 DNA is TGTGCCTGGAGGTCTGTTATATCGGACTCCTACGAGCAGTACTTC.

The V gene is TRBV10-3, the J gene TRBJ2-5, with 8 bases lining up with TRBD1. Germline trimming cut 2 bases from V and 5 bases from J; bases unmatched to any gene: 10. Germline V CDR1 and CDR2: ENHRY, SYGVKD. CDR3 length equals 16 residues. CDR3 sequence (DNA): TGTGCCATCAGTGAGGGACAGGGACCCATCGGGGAGACCCAGTACTTC. Translated: CAISEGQGPIGETQYF.

Of note for this clone: Other nucleotide sequences from this sample produce the same CDR3. V gene TRBV27 combines with J gene TRBJ2-7; TRBD1 matches at 8 bases. The CDR3 totals 14 residues. The V segment lost 5 bases and the J segment 3 bases; nucleotides outside the gene matches: 6. The germline gives CDR1 MNHEY, CDR2 SMNVEV (reference sequence). DNA for the CDR3: TGTGCCAGCAGTCCCGGACAGGGCGGCTACGAGCAGTACTTC. This encodes CASSPGQGGYEQYF.

This sequence joins TRBV2 and TRBJ1-5; D possibly corresponds to TRBD1 (5 bases). There are 15 residues in the CDR3. The V end was cut by 7 bases, the J end by 4 bases, with 17 bases between. Per the germline V gene, CDR1 is SNHLY and CDR2 is FYNNEI. In DNA form, the CDR3 reads TGTGCCAGCACCCGGCGGGGGGGTAGGAATCAGCCCCAGCATTTT. Its protein product is CASTRRGGRNQPQHF.

The rearrangement joins TRBV11-1 to TRBJ2-5; perhaps TRBD2 as D (5 bases). The CDR3 is 14 amino acids. V was trimmed by 1 base and J by 2 bases, leaving 8 bases between them. Germline V CDR1 and CDR2: SGHAT, FQDESV (reference sequence). The CDR3 spells CASSLVREQETQYF. The CDR3 bases are TGTGCCAGCAGCTTAGTGAGGGAACAAGAGACCCAGTACTTC.

The chain couples TRBV5-4 to TRBJ2-1, with D maybe TRBD1 (6 bases). Trimming pared 0 bases from V and 3 bases from J, leaving 10 bases between. This CDR3 spans 15 amino acids. Looked up from germline, CDR1 is SGHNT and CDR2 is YYREEE (reference sequence). The DNA for the CDR3 is TGTGCCAGCAGCTTGGACAGGGACAACTACAATGAGCAGTTCTTC. Protein product: CASSLDRDNYNEQFF.

The chain has TRBV4-1 and TRBJ1-4, with D possibly being TRBD1 (6 bases). Germline values: CDR1 MGHRA, CDR2 YSYEKL. The ends were cut back, 7 bases at V and 0 bases at J, with 18 bases in the middle. The CDR3 loop spans 17 amino acids. For the CDR3, the DNA is TGCGCCAGCACCAATAGGGGGGGGAGGGCAACTAATGAAAAACTGTTTTTT. It yields the protein CASTNRGGRATNEKLFF.

V is TRBV15 and J is TRBJ2-6; D gene uncertain. Germline V CDR1 and CDR2: LNHNV, YYDKDF (reference sequence). The CDR3 is 14 amino acids. Trimming took 8 bases from V and 0 from J, leaving 8 bases between them. CDR3 sequence: CATSLVSGANVLTF. As DNA, the CDR3 is TGTGCCACCTCCCTGGTCTCTGGGGCCAACGTCCTGACTTTC.

The chain recombines TRBV6-6 with TRBJ1-5; no clear D gene. Trimming removed 4 bases from V and 1 base from J, with 11 bases in between. This CDR3 contains 15 residues. Germline V gives CDR1 MNHNY, CDR2 SVGAGI (reference sequence). CDR3 nucleotide sequence: TGTGCCAGCAGTTCCCCTCCCCTGAGCAATCAGCCCCAGCATTTT. It codes for CASSSPPLSNQPQHF.

This chain uses TRBV10-3 with TRBJ1-5, with 7 bases identical to TRBD1. The germline V gene encodes CDR1 ENHRY and CDR2 SYGVKD. The CDR3 contains 18 residues. V lost 2 bases, J lost 3 bases, and 13 bases stayed unmatched. CDR3 residues: CAISEPLAGTDNNQPQHF. The CDR3 nucleotides read TGTGCCATCAGTGAGCCACTGGCTGGGACAGACAACAATCAGCCCCAGCATTTT.

This clone has just one count. The J gene is TRBJ2-7, the V gene TRBV27, with 7 bases lining up with TRBD1. The length of the CDR3 is 15 residues. J gave up 0 bases and V 6 bases, and 8 bases lay outside the gene matches. The germline CDR1 and CDR2 sequences are MNHEY and SMNVEV (reference sequence). CDR3 DNA sequence: TGTGCCAGCAGCAGCCGGGACAGCCGCTCCTACGAGCAGTACTTC. Its translation: CASSSRDSRSYEQYF.

The genes are TRBV2 and TRBJ1-1; 9 nucleotides match TRBD1. This CDR3 spans 14 amino acids. The germline V gene has CDR1 SNHLY and CDR2 FYNNEI. Losses at the gene ends were 11 bases for V and 1 base for J; bases not matched to a gene: 8. In nucleotides, the CDR3 is TGTGCCGGAACAGGGGGCGGCGAGAACACTGAAGCTTTCTTT. This codes for CAGTGGGENTEAFF.

The chain recombines TRBV10-3 with TRBJ2-3; D may be TRBD2 (5 bases). CDR1 and CDR2 (germline): ENHRY, SYGVKD. Trimming removed 5 bases from V and 2 bases from J, with 5 bases in between. The CDR3 extends over 12 amino acids. CDR3 sequence: CAISRDTDTQYF. CDR3 nucleotide sequence: TGTGCCATCAGTCGGGACACAGATACGCAGTATTTT.

The chain employs TRBV6-1 and TRBJ1-1; possible D gene TRBD1, 6 bases. V was shortened by 7 bases and J by 6 bases, with 15 bases between the two germline ends. Germline CDR1 and CDR2: MNHNS and SASEGT. The CDR3 is 13 residues long. The DNA of the CDR3 is TGTGCCAGCACCGGCACAGGGTGGGCTGAAGCTTTCTTT. This translates into CASTGTGWAEAFF.

The V gene is TRBV5-1, the J gene TRBJ1-5, with D maybe TRBD1 (5 bases). Trimming removed 0 bases at V and 0 bases at J, with 10 bases between. The CDR3 contains 16 residues. Germline V gene data show CDR1 as SGHRS and CDR2 as YFSETQ. The CDR3, as DNA: TGCGCCAGCAGCTTGGTGACAGCTTATAGCAATCAGCCCCAGCATTTT. Amino acids: CASSLVTAYSNQPQHF.

This clone was seen a single time. The CDR3 sequence is CASSFGSGRNTGELFF. The DNA of the CDR3 is TGCGCCAGCAGCTTCGGGTCAGGGCGGAACACCGGGGAGCTGTTTTTT. The chain links TRBV4-1 to TRBJ2-2; tentative D call: TRBD1 (5 bases). V dropped 5 bases and J dropped 1 base, with 14 bases sitting between them. The V gene's germline CDR1 is MGHRA and CDR2 YSYEKL. CDR3 length: 16 amino acids.

The chain joins TRBV28 to TRBJ2-7; a weak D match, TRBD1 (5 bases). The V end was cut by 3 bases, the J end by 0 bases, with 15 bases between. The CDR3 has 16 amino acids. Germline values: CDR1 MDHEN, CDR2 SYDVKM. The DNA for the CDR3 is TGTGCCAGCAGTTTCCCCGGACACCACTACTCCTACGAGCAGTACTTC. Translating it yields CASSFPGHHYSYEQYF. The variable domain in full, completed from reference TRBV28 and TRBJ2-7, reads DVKVTQSSRYLVKRTGEKVFLECVQDMDHENMFWYRQDPGLGLRLIYFSYDVKMKEKGDIPEGYSVSREKKERFSLILESASTNQTSMYLCASSFPGHHYSYEQYFGPGTRLTVT.

The chain links TRBV28 to TRBJ2-7; D may match TRBD1 or TRBD2 (7 bases each). Trimming pared 7 bases from V and 7 bases from J, leaving 17 bases between. The germline V gene encodes CDR1 MDHEN and CDR2 SYDVKM. The CDR3 is 13 amino acids. CDR3 bases: TGTGCCAGCACCCAGGGGGGGCCCGAGGAGCAGTACTTC. This translates into CASTQGGPEEQYF.

In the case of this clone: Other DNA sequences in this sample translate to the same CDR3. The chain is built from TRBV9 and TRBJ2-7; maybe TRBD2 (6 bases). The CDR3 has 14 residues. Germline values: CDR1 SGDLS, CDR2 YYNGEE. Trimming cost V 2 bases and J 2 bases, with 11 bases left between them. The chain's CDR3 is CASSVGGSTYEQYF. CDR3 sequence (DNA): TGTGCCAGCAGCGTTGGGGGGTCAACCTACGAGCAGTACTTC.